The present T cell receptor beta chain was sequenced within a study of cytomegalovirus exposure and HLA in healthy donors. Study details: Clustering assigned roughly 81% of the roughly 400 genotyped donors to the Caucasian-associated ancestry cluster.

13 Jbeta primers and 60 Vbeta primers were used for the PCR. The method was immunoSEQ multiplex PCR; TCRdb's version includes in-frame clones alone and lacks a portion of them. The sample includes approximately 110,000 clones, 77% of them seen just once. The specimen sequenced was PBMCs. This receptor was identified in a woman aged 40 to 49 in good health and CMV-seropositive.

CDR3 nucleotide sequence: TGTGCCAGTAGTTCGGGGTACTCTGGAAACACCATATATTTT. Its translation: CASSSGYSGNTIYF. The rearrangement links TRBV19 to TRBJ1-3, with D uncertain. The V gene's germline CDR1 is LNHDA and CDR2 SQIVND (reference sequence). There are 14 residues in the CDR3. Trimming removed 5 bases from V and 0 bases from J, with 8 bases in between.